The 28 T cell receptor beta chains reported below all come from one sample, sequenced in a study of T-cell reconstitution after alpha-beta-depleted transplantation in children. It was with unique molecular identifiers that the TCRbeta library was prepared. TCRdb recomputed calls from the PCR reads with MiXCR, one row per CDR3 protein. The sample lists 200,000 to 250,000 distinct CDR3 sequences, approximately 8.4% occurring once. The specimen was PBMCs, mostly from graft donor cells, collected 360 days after TCRalphabeta/CD19-depleted stem cell transplant. Receptors originate from a male patient aged 2 to 9 who had a stem cell transplant for acute myeloid leukemia, so the T cells may come from the graft donor.

The J gene is TRBJ2-1, the V gene TRBV7-2, with 8 positions matching TRBD1. J gave up 0 bases and V 7 bases, and 8 bases lay outside the gene matches. CDR3 size: 16 residues. Looked up from germline, CDR1 is SGHTA and CDR2 is FQGNSA. The CDR3 nucleotides are TGTGCCAGCACCGTCCACAGGGGGAGCTCCTACAATGAGCAGTTCTTC. Translating it yields CASTVHRGSSYNEQFF.

The chain employs TRBV5-1 and TRBJ1-2; the D gene is possibly TRBD1 (5 bases). The CDR3 covers 13 residues. Per germline, CDR1 SGHRS and CDR2 YFSETQ. Trimming stripped 3 bases from V and 5 bases from J, with 11 bases between. CDR3: CASSWTPDYGYTF. CDR3 nucleotide sequence: TGCGCCAGCAGCTGGACACCCGATTATGGCTACACCTTC.

This sequence joins TRBV27 and TRBJ1-6; 9 bases are a match to TRBD1. This CDR3 has 16 amino acids. The V segment lost 5 bases and the J segment 7 bases; nucleotides outside the gene matches: 9. CDR1 MNHEY and CDR2 SMNVEV come from the germline V gene (reference sequence). Here the CDR3 DNA reads TGTGCCAGCAGTGAGGCGGGACAGGGCCAGAATTCACCCCTCCACTTT. Its translation: CASSEAGQGQNSPLHF.

The CDR3 spells CASSRSGGVEKLFF. For the CDR3, the DNA is TGTGCCAGCAGTCGTTCAGGGGGGGTTGAAAAACTGTTTTTT. The chain employs TRBV25-1 and TRBJ1-4; 7 bases align to TRBD1. Germline CDR1 MGHDK, CDR2 SYGVNS. V lost 5 bases, J lost 7 bases, and 7 bases stayed unmatched. The CDR3 runs 14 residues.

This clonotype was seen ten or more times. V is TRBV12-3 or TRBV12-4 and J is TRBJ2-2, with D unclear. Trimming shortened V by 5 bases and J by 4 bases, and 11 bases separated the two germline ends. The CDR3 has 14 amino acids. CDR3 loop: CASSPLQLTGELFF. In DNA, the CDR3 is TGTGCCAGCAGTCCACTACAGCTCACCGGGGAGCTGTTTTTT.

This clonotype was detected many times. The rearrangement links TRBV6-2 or TRBV6-3 to TRBJ2-1; 9 bases align to TRBD1. The CDR3 loop spans 14 amino acids. V trimming: 5 bases; J trimming: 5 bases; junction bases outside the gene matches: 4. Germline CDR1 is MNHEY and CDR2 is SVGEGT. The CDR3 DNA reads as TGTGCCAGCAGTGGGGACAGGGCTCACAATGAGCAGTTCTTC. It codes for CASSGDRAHNEQFF.

This clonotype has more than one count but fewer than ten. The chain uses TRBV5-1 and TRBJ2-3; D might be TRBD2 (6 bases). V lost 4 bases and J lost 5, with 14 bases in between. Germline values: CDR1 SGHRS, CDR2 YFSETQ. CDR3 size: 14 residues. For the CDR3, the DNA is TGCGCCAGCAGCCGCGCTAGCGCATTAGATACGCAGTATTTT. Amino acids: CASSRASALDTQYF.

The rearrangement links TRBV5-1 to TRBJ2-7, with TRBD1 matching 9 bases. Germline lookup yields CDR1 SGHRS and CDR2 YFSETQ. The CDR3 has 14 residues. Unmatched junction bases numbered 4, after V lost 4 bases and J lost 2 bases. CDR3 nucleotides: TGCGCCAGCAGCGCTGGGGACAGGGCCTACGAGCAGTACGTC. Protein sequence: CASSAGDRAYEQYV.

This clonotype was seen only a few times. This chain uses TRBV7-3 with TRBJ2-2; 8 nucleotides agree with TRBD1. The junction had 8 bases not matched to a gene; V was cut back by 4 bases and J by 4 bases. Germline V gives CDR1 SGHTA, CDR2 FQGTGA. The CDR3 length is 16 residues. The CDR3 region has the DNA TGTGCCAGCAGCTACCCGACAGGGGCCGCCACCGGGGAGCTGTTTTTT. It codes for CASSYPTGAATGELFF.

The count of this clonotype is one. The chain combines TRBV27 with TRBJ2-5; no reliable D call. V gave up 9 bases and J gave up 0 bases, with 11 bases separating them. CDR1 is MNHEY and CDR2 is SMNVEV in the germline V gene (reference sequence). The CDR3 is 13 residues long. The CDR3 sequence: CASDFDDQETQYF. The DNA of the CDR3 is TGTGCCAGTGACTTCGACGACCAAGAGACCCAGTACTTC.

The rearrangement links TRBV29-1 to TRBJ1-1; 7 bases align to TRBD1. The length of the CDR3 is 14 residues. Trimming took 7 bases from V and 4 from J; bases not matched to a gene: 12. From germline, CDR1 is SQVTM and CDR2 ANQGSEA. As DNA, the CDR3 is TGCAGCGCCCACGGAGGGACAGCTTTCACTGAAGCTTTCTTT. This gives the protein CSAHGGTAFTEAFF.

This clonotype was counted a few times. The J gene is TRBJ1-6, the V gene TRBV7-2; D gene ambiguous. The CDR3 is made up of 18 amino acids. V shed 1 base and J shed 0 bases, with 13 bases lying between them. Germline loops: CDR1 SGHTA, CDR2 FQGNSA. DNA of the CDR3: TGTGCCAGCAGCTTAGGCTTTCCCGGAGGCTCCTATAATTCACCCCTCCACTTT. Encoded protein: CASSLGFPGGSYNSPLHF.

The rearrangement links TRBV6-2 or TRBV6-3 to TRBJ2-1; D is unclear. This CDR3 has 13 amino acids. V shed 6 bases and J shed 5 bases, with 11 bases lying between them. Germline CDR1 reads MNHEY; CDR2 reads SVGEGT. CDR3 residues: CASSPIDHNEQFF. In DNA, the CDR3 is TGTGCCAGCAGCCCAATTGACCACAATGAGCAGTTCTTC.

This chain connects TRBV7-2 to TRBJ2-7, with 7 bases identical to TRBD2. Germline lookup yields CDR1 SGHTA and CDR2 FQGNSA. CDR3 length: 15 residues. Losses at the gene ends were 1 base for V and 2 bases for J; bases not matched to a gene: 5. The DNA of the CDR3 is TGTGCCAGCAGCTTAGGCCGGACTAGTGCCTACGAGCAGTACTTC. Its protein product is CASSLGRTSAYEQYF.

The V and J genes are TRBV7-2 and TRBJ2-7, with 12 bases identical to TRBD2. V was pared by 5 bases and J by 3 bases, with 8 bases of the junction left unmatched. Germline CDR1 and CDR2: SGHTA and FQGNSA. The CDR3 spans 16 residues. In DNA, the CDR3 is TGTGCCAGCAGCCCAAACGGACTAGCGGGGAACTACGAGCAGTACTTC. Translated: CASSPNGLAGNYEQYF. Supplemented by reference TRBV7-2 and TRBJ2-7, the full variable domain reads GAGVSQSPSNKVTEKGKDVELRCDPISGHTALYWYRQSLGQGLEFLIYFQGNSAPDKSGLPSDRFSAERTGGSVSTLTIQRTQQEDSAVYLCASSPNGLAGNYEQYFGPGTRLTVT.

The genes are TRBV4-3 and TRBJ1-2; a possible D gene is TRBD1 (5 bases). V was cut by 3 bases and J by 1 base, with 12 bases left in between. The CDR3 length is 15 residues. CDR1 and CDR2 (germline): LGHNA, YSLEER. CDR3 DNA sequence: TGCGCCAGCAGCCAGGAGGGCAGGGTTAACTATGGCTACACCTTC. Encoded protein: CASSQEGRVNYGYTF.

In its sample, this clonotype was seen many times. One end of the junction is discordant with germline, which a read error may explain. This chain uses TRBV12-3 or TRBV12-4 with TRBJ2-5; the D is unclear. The CDR3 runs to 13 residues. CDR3 in amino acids: CASSLVPTAGRVF. CDR3 coding DNA: TGTGCCAGCAGTTTAGTCCCCACGGCAGGTCGAGTCTTC.

The table lists this clonotype with many counts. CDR3 in amino acids: CATSDSNRGNFDEQFF. In DNA form, the CDR3 reads TGTGCCACCAGTGACTCCAACAGGGGAAACTTCGATGAGCAGTTCTTC. The V call is TRBV24-1, the J call TRBJ2-1; 7 nucleotides align to TRBD1. V lost 4 bases to trimming and J lost 8 bases; unmatched junction nucleotides: 13. Germline CDR1 KGHDR, CDR2 SFDVKD. There are 16 residues in the CDR3.

This clonotype was seen at least ten times. The genes are TRBV29-1 and TRBJ2-7; 12 bases fit TRBD1. The ends lost 7 bases at V and 5 bases at J; junction bases unmatched: 6. Germline loops: CDR1 SQVTM, CDR2 ANQGSEA. CDR3 size: 13 residues. CDR3 coding DNA: TGCAGCGAAAGGGACAGGGGGCAAGACGAGCAGTACTTC. This sequence encodes CSERDRGQDEQYF.

This clonotype was counted between two and nine times. This chain joins TRBV28 and TRBJ2-1; no clear D. Germline CDR1 MDHEN, CDR2 SYDVKM. The CDR3 is 14 residues long. Trimming shortened V by 3 bases and J by 5 bases, and 11 bases separated the two germline ends. The CDR3 reads CASSFRERNNEQFF. In DNA form, the CDR3 reads TGTGCCAGCAGTTTTAGAGAACGAAACAATGAGCAGTTCTTC.

This clonotype was observed at least ten times. The J gene is TRBJ2-7, the V gene TRBV29-1; D not resolved. This CDR3 is built from 13 residues. Germline V gives CDR1 SQVTM, CDR2 ANQGSEA. Trimming took off 4 bases at V and 2 bases at J, with 12 bases between the two ends. CDR3 amino acids: CSVVRGSTYEQYF. DNA for the CDR3: TGCAGCGTTGTCAGAGGCAGTACCTACGAGCAGTACTTC.

This clonotype was seen ten or more times. The chain's CDR3 is CASSLRNTEAFF. The CDR3 nucleotides read TGTGCCAGCAGTCTACGGAACACTGAAGCTTTCTTT. The J gene is TRBJ1-1, the V gene TRBV12-3 or TRBV12-4, with D unclear. The CDR3 spans 12 residues. V was trimmed by 5 bases and J by 1 base, leaving 5 bases between them.

This clonotype was recorded many times. The genes are TRBV5-6 and TRBJ2-1; D gene uncertain. CDR1 SGHDT and CDR2 YYEEEE come from the germline V gene. Trimming cost V 1 base and J 9 bases, with 11 bases left between them. The CDR3 loop spans 13 amino acids. CDR3 region: CASSLTVNAEQFF. The CDR3 nucleotides read TGTGCCAGCAGCTTGACGGTGAACGCTGAGCAGTTCTTC.

This chain uses TRBV5-1 with TRBJ1-2, with 9 bases that match TRBD1. CDR1 and CDR2 (germline): SGHRS, YFSETQ. V shed 4 bases and J 6 bases; nucleotides not matched to a gene: 4. The CDR3 is 13 residues long. The CDR3 region has the DNA TGCGCCAGCAGCCCCAGGACAGGGGATGGCTACACCTTC. It specifies CASSPRTGDGYTF.

The gene calls are TRBV6-1 and TRBJ1-3; D not certain. V was pared by 5 bases and J by 0 bases, with 17 bases between. The CDR3 covers 17 residues. The germline V gene has CDR1 MNHNS and CDR2 SASEGT. The CDR3 reads CASSPPHQAASGNTIYF. The CDR3 nucleotides read TGTGCCAGCAGTCCCCCCCACCAGGCAGCCTCTGGAAACACCATATATTTT.

Only a few counts were recorded for this clonotype. This chain joins TRBV14 and TRBJ2-3; D may correspond to TRBD1 or TRBD2 (7 bases each). The CDR3 sequence is 18 residues long. V lost 3 bases and J lost 6, with 25 bases in between. In germline, CDR1 is SGHDN, CDR2 FVKESK. CDR3: CASSHQRDSGTALDTQYF. The DNA for the CDR3 is TGTGCCAGCAGCCATCAACGGGACAGCGGGACTGCTCTGGATACGCAGTATTTT.

This sequence joins TRBV20-1 and TRBJ1-2, with 8 positions matching TRBD1. Germline V CDR1 and CDR2: DFQATT, SNEGSKA (reference sequence). V lost 3 bases, J lost 7 bases, and 7 bases stayed unmatched. This CDR3 contains 13 residues. The DNA for the CDR3 is TGCAGTGCTAGTTTCCAGGGGGCGCGTGGCTACACCTTC. It yields the protein CSASFQGARGYTF.

The V gene is TRBV12-3 or TRBV12-4, the J gene TRBJ2-2; D is unresolved. Trimming took 3 bases from V and 6 from J, leaving 8 bases between them. The CDR3 runs to 13 residues. The CDR3: CASSLSLAGELFF. In nucleotides, the CDR3 is TGTGCCAGCAGTTTGTCTTTGGCCGGGGAGCTGTTTTTT.